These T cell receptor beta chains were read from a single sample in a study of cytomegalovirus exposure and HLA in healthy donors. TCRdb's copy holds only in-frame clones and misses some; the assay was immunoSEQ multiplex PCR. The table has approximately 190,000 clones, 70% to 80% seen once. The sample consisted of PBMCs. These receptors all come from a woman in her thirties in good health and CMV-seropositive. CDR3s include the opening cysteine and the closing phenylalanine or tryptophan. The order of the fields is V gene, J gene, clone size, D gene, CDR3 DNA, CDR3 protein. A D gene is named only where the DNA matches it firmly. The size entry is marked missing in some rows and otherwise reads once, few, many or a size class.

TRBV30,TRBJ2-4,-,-,TGTGCCTGGAGTGTGAACGGGAGAAACATTCAGTACTTC,CAWSVNGRNIQYF
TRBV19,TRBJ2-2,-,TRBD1,TGTGCCAGTACTGGGACAGGAAACACCGGGGAGCTGTTTTTT,CASTGTGNTGELFF
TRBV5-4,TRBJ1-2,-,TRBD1,TGTGCCAGCTTCCCGACAGGGGGGTTGATTGGCTACACCTTC,CASFPTGGLIGYTF
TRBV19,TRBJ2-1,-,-,TGTGCCAGTCGAACAGGCCCCCTTTACAATGAGCAGTTCTTC,CASRTGPLYNEQFF
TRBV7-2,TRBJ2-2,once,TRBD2,TGTGCCAGCAGCTTAAAGACTAGCGGGGGGAGTACCGGGGAGCTGTTTTTT,CASSLKTSGGSTGELFF
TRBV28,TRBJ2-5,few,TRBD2,TGTGCCAGCGCTGGGGCCGGGACTAGCGGGACAAAGACCCAGTACTTC,CASAGAGTSGTKTQYF
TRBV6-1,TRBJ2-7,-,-,TGTGCCAGCAGTGAAGGACAGGCAACACCCGCTCACTACGAGCAGTACTTC,CASSEGQATPAHYEQYF
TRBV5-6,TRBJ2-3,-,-,TGTGCCAGCAGCTTGCAGAGCACAGATACGCAGTATTTT,CASSLQSTDTQYF
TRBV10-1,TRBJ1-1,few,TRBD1,TGCGCCAGCAGTGAGTTCGGGACAGGGAGAGAAACGAACACTGAAGCTTTCTTT,CASSEFGTGRETNTEAFF
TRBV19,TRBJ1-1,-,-,TGTGCCAGTACTCTGGACAATTCGGCTGAAGCTTTCTTT,CASTLDNSAEAFF
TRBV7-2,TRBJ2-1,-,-,TGTGCCAGCAGCTTATGGGGCGGGGACTACAATGAGCAGTTCTTC,CASSLWGGDYNEQFF
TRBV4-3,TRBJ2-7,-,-,TGCGCCAGCAGCCAAGATCGCGAGGGCCCCTACGAGCAGTACTTC,CASSQDREGPYEQYF
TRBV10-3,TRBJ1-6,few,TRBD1,TGTGCCATCAGTGCAACGGGACAGGGCACATATAATTCACCCCTCCACTTT,CAISATGQGTYNSPLHF
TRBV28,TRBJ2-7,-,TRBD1,TGTGCCAGCAGTTCCCCTTGGACAGGTCAGAGAGACGAGCAGTACTTC,CASSSPWTGQRDEQYF
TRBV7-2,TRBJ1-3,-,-,TGTGCCAGCAGCTTCTACGGGGGCTCTGGAAACACCATATATTTT,CASSFYGGSGNTIYF
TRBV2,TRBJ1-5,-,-,TGTGCCAGCAGGGGACTGATAACTCATCAGCCCCAGCATTTT,CASRGLITHQPQHF
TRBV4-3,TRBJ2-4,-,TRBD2,TGCGCCAGCAGCCAAGATCTCGGGAGCGGGAGTCTGAACATTCAGTACTTC,CASSQDLGSGSLNIQYF
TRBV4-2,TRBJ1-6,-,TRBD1,TGTGCCAGCAGGAGAGGGACAGGGGTCGATTCACCCCTCCACTTT,CASRRGTGVDSPLHF
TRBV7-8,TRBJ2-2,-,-,TGTGCCAGCAGCCTCCACGGGTCCGGGGAGCTGTTTTTT,CASSLHGSGELFF
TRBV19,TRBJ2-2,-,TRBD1,TGTGCCAGTAGTGCCGGGACAGGTTGGGACACCGGGGAGCTGTTTTTT,CASSAGTGWDTGELFF
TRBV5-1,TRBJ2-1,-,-,TGCGCCAGCAGCTTGGTACTAGCCGCTGAGCAGTTCTTC,CASSLVLAAEQFF
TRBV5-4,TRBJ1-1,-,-,TGTGCCAGCAGCTTACAGGGACCGAACACTGAAGCTTTCTTT,CASSLQGPNTEAFF
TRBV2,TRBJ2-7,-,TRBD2,TGTGCCAGCACCCCGCTGGTTAGCGGGAACTACGAGCAGTACTTC,CASTPLVSGNYEQYF
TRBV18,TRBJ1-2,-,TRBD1,TGTGCCAGCTCACCCGTGACAGGGACAACCTATGGCTACACCTTC,CASSPVTGTTYGYTF
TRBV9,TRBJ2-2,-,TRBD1,TGTGCCAGCAGCGCGGGGACAGGGGGCAAGGGCGGGGAGCTGTTTTTT,CASSAGTGGKGGELFF
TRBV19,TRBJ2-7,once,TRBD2,TGTGCCAGTAGTCGTCTAGCGGCTATCTACGAGCAGTACTTC,CASSRLAAIYEQYF
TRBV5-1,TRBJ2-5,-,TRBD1,TGCGCCAGCAGCACTGGCACAGGGGACCAAGAGACCCAGTACTTC,CASSTGTGDQETQYF